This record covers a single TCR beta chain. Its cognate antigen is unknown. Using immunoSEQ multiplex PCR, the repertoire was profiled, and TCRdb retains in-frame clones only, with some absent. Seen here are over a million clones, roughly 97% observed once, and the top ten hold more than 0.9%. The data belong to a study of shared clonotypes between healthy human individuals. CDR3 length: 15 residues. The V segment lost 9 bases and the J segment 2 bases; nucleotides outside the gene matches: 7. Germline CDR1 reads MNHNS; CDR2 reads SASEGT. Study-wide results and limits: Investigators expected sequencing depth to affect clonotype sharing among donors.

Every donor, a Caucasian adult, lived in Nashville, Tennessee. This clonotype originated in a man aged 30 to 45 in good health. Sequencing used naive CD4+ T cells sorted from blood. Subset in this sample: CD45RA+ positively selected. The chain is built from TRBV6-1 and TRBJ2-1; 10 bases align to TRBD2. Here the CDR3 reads CASTGLAVPYNEQFF. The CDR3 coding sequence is TGTGCCAGTACAGGACTAGCGGTCCCCTACAATGAGCAGTTCTTC.